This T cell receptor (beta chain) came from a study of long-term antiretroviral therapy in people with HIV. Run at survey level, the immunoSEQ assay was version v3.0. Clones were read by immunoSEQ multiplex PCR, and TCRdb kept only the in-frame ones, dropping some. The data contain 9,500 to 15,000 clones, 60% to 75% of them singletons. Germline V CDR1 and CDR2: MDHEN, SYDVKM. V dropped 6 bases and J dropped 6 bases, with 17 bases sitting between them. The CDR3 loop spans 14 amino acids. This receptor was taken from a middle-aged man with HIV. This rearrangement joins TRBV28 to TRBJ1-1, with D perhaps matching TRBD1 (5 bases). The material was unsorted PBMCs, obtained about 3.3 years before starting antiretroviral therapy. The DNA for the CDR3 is TGTGCCAGCAGCCCCGTTGTGGGACTCGCTGAAGCTTTCTTT. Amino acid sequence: CASSPVVGLAEAFF. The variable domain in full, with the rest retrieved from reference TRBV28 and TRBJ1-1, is DVKVTQSSRYLVKRTGEKVFLECVQDMDHENMFWYRQDPGLGLRLIYFSYDVKMKEKGDIPEGYSVSREKKERFSLILESASTNQTSMYLCASSPVVGLAEAFFGQGTRLTVV.